This T cell receptor beta chain was recovered during a study of blood T cell repertoires in COVID-19. Overall study context: COVID-19 samples collected from the United States, Italy and Spain covered acute and convalescent phases.

Germline values: CDR1 LNHDA, CDR2 SQIVND (reference sequence). Trimming shortened V by 5 bases and J by 8 bases, and 15 bases separated the two germline ends. CDR3 length: 14 residues. As processed by the authors: Reference gene primer amplification gave estimated nucleated cell counts. The data were produced by immunoSEQ multiplex PCR, yet TCRdb's version contains in-frame clones alone and is incomplete. V and J calls and clone size are given by that table; D and trimming were obtained from the DNA. The table shows about 280,000 clones, with 88% occurring only once. The sequence derives from a woman younger than 45 with COVID-19, enrolled during active disease. The chain couples TRBV19 to TRBJ2-2; a possible D gene is TRBD2 (7 bases). Sequencing was carried out using peripheral blood. The CDR3 is CASSFKRDMGELFF. The CDR3 DNA sequence: TGTGCCAGTAGTTTTAAGCGGGACATGGGGGAGCTGTTTTTT.